This record concerns one TCR beta chain sequence. Its target is not known. This likely comes from a read error, as the CDR3 has no conserved phenylalanine or tryptophan at its end. Trimming took 4 bases from V and 3 from J; bases not matched to a gene: 9. The germline V gene has CDR1 SEHNR and CDR2 FQNEAQ (reference sequence). CDR3 length: 15 amino acids. It was with previously described methods and listed TCR primers that bulk TCR libraries were made. One entry per CDR3 protein, called by TCRdb with MiXCR from the PCR reads. The sample shows about half a million distinct CDR3 sequences, 20% to 25% of them seen only once. Libraries from naive CD8 cells were generated from 20,000 to 1,000,000 sorted cells (with 10%, 30% or 50% RNA). The data belong to a study of molecular identifiers for immune sequencing clone quantification. General study findings and limits: Clones of above 20 RNA copies carried over 99% of effector molecules; in naive cells they carried under 1%. Detection of one spiked Jurkat cell's TCR RNA reportedly worked in 1 million or so naive cells.

The sequencing input was naive CD8+ T cells from blood, with Jurkat cell RNA spiked in. Subset reported: FACS-sorted CD8+CD4-CCR7+CD45RA+ naive T cells. The clonotype was recovered from a human donor in good health. Some libraries in this study had Jurkat cell RNA spiked in. V is TRBV7-9 and J is TRBJ2-7; 7 bases are a match to TRBD1. CDR3 DNA: TGTGCCAGCAGCTCCACAGGGGATCACTACTACGAGCAGTACCTC. Its protein product is CASSSTGDHYYEQYL.